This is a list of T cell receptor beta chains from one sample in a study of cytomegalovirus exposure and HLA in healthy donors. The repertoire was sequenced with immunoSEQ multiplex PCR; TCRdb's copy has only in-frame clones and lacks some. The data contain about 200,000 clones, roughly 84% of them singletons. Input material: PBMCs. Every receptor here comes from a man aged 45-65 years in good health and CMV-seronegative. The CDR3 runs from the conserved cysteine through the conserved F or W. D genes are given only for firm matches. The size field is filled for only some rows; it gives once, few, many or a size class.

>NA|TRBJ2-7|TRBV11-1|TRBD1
CASSSFLGQVPYEQYF
TGTGCCAGCAGCTCATTCCTCGGACAGGTCCCCTACGAGCAGTACTTC
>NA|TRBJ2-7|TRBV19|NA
CASSITGASYEQYF
TGTGCCAGTAGTATAACTGGGGCTTCCTACGAGCAGTACTTC
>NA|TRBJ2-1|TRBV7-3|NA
CASSLLLSSYNEQFF
TGTGCCAGCAGCTTACTCCTGAGCTCCTACAATGAGCAGTTCTTC
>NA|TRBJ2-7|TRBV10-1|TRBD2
CASSAGGSLEQYF
TGCGCCAGCAGTGCGGGCGGGAGTCTCGAGCAGTACTTC
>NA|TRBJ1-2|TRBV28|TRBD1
CASSKRGQGVIGGYTF
TGTGCCAGCAGTAAAAGGGGACAGGGGGTTATTGGTGGCTACACCTTC
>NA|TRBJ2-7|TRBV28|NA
CASSLVQGTYYEQYF
TGTGCCAGCAGTTTAGTCCAGGGGACATACTACGAGCAGTACTTC
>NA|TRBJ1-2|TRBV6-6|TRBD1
CASWRGHDYGYTF
TGTGCCAGCTGGAGGGGGCATGACTATGGCTACACCTTC
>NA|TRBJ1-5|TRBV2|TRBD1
CASSRDRASQPQHF
TGTGCCAGCAGCCGGGACAGGGCTAGCCAGCCCCAGCATTTT
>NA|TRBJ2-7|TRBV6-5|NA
CASRRTRDTLYEQYF
TGTGCCAGCAGACGAACACGGGACACCCTATACGAGCAGTACTTC
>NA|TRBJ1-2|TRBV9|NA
CASSPRRDNLGYTF
TGTGCCAGCAGCCCCCGCCGGGACAACCTTGGCTACACCTTC
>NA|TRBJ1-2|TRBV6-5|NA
CASGYRVPNYGYTF
TGTGCCAGCGGATACAGGGTACCTAACTATGGCTACACCTTC
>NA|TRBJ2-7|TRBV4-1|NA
CASSQEGGRAYEQYF
TGCGCCAGCAGCCAAGAAGGCGGCAGAGCCTACGAGCAGTACTTC
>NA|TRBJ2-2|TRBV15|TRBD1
CATSRDRTGAGELFF
TGTGCCACCAGCAGAGATAGGACAGGCGCCGGGGAGCTGTTTTTT
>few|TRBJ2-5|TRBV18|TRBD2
CASSAYSGRGETQYF
TGTGCCAGCTCAGCCTATAGCGGGAGGGGAGAGACCCAGTACTTC
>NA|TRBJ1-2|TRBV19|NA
CATVVNYGYTF
TGTGCCACTGTGGTGAACTATGGTTACACCTTC
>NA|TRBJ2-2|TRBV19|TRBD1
CASRPGQGNTGELFF
TGTGCCAGTAGACCGGGACAGGGTAACACCGGGGAGCTGTTTTTT
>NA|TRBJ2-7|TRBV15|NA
CATSRGGVYYEQYF
TGTGCCACCAGCAGAGGGGGGGTGTACTACGAGCAGTACTTC
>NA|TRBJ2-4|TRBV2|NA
CASSLLTLRNIQYF
TGTGCCAGCAGCCTCCTGACACTTCGGAACATTCAGTACTTC
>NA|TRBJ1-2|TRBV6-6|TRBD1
CASATGSYGYTF
TGTGCCAGCGCGACAGGGAGCTATGGCTACACCTTC
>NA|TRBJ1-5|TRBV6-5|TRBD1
CASSLPGGSQPQHF
TGTGCCAGCAGTCTTCCAGGGGGGAGTCAGCCCCAGCATTTT
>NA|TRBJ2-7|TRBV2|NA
CASIPNRAYEQYF
TGTGCCAGCATCCCAAACAGGGCCTACGAGCAGTACTTC
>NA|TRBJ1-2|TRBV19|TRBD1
CASTPAMTGTNYGYTF
TGTGCCAGTACCCCTGCTATGACAGGGACTAACTATGGCTACACCTTC
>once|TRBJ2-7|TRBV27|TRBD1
CASSLGFWGQGVNEQYF
TGTGCCAGCAGTTTAGGATTTTGGGGACAGGGTGTCAACGAGCAGTACTTC
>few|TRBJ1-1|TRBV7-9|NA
CASSSSLTEAFF
TGTGCCAGCAGCTCGTCCCTTACTGAAGCTTTCTTT
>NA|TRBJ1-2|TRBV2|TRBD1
CASSRDRGRYTF
TGTGCCAGCAGCCGGGACAGGGGCAGATACACCTTC
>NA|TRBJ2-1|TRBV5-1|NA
CASTLGGLYNEQFF
TGCGCCAGCACACTTGGCGGGTTATACAATGAGCAGTTCTTC
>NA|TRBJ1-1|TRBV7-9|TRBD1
CASSLPLGTVASEAFF
TGTGCCAGCAGCTTACCCCTCGGGACAGTTGCTTCTGAAGCTTTCTTT
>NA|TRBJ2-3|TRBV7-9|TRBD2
CASSHRTSGTDTQYF
TGTGCCAGCAGCCATCGGACTAGCGGCACAGATACGCAGTATTTT
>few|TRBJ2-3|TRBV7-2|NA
CASSISSDTQYF
TGTGCCAGCAGCATCTCTTCAGATACGCAGTATTTT
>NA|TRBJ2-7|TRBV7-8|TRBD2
CASSSAGGPYEQYF
TGTGCCAGCAGCTCAGCGGGAGGACCCTACGAGCAGTACTTC
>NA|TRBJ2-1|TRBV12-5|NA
CASGLFGVGAGHEQFF
TGTGCTAGTGGCCTCTTTGGGGTGGGCGCGGGGCATGAGCAGTTCTTC
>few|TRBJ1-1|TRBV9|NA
CASSVVGGGVNTEAFF
TGTGCCAGCAGCGTAGTGGGTGGGGGGGTGAACACTGAAGCTTTCTTT
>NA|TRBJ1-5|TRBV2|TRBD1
CASSRDRSQGQPQHF
TGTGCCAGCAGCCGGGACAGGTCCCAAGGTCAGCCCCAGCATTTT
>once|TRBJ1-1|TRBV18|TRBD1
CASTLGPGGTNTEAFF
TGTGCCAGCACACTTGGGCCAGGGGGAACCAACACTGAAGCTTTCTTT
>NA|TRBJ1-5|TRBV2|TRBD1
CASTRQGGPNQPQHF
TGTGCCAGCACAAGACAGGGGGGCCCAAATCAGCCCCAGCATTTT
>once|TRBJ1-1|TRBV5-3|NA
CARSGAYTEAFF
TGTGCCAGAAGCGGGGCCTACACTGAAGCTTTCTTT
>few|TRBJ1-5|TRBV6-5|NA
CASRPRQSNQPQHF
TGTGCCAGCAGACCGAGACAGTCCAATCAGCCCCAGCATTTT
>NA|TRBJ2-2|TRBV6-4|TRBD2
CASSGPSGSAGELFF
TGTGCCAGCAGTGGTCCTAGCGGGAGTGCCGGGGAGCTGTTTTTT
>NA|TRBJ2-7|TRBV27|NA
CASSPGSAYEQYF
TGTGCCAGCAGTCCAGGTTCCGCCTACGAGCAGTACTTC
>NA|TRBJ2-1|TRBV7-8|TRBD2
CASSLAGGVYNEQFF
TGTGCCAGCAGCTTAGCGGGAGGGGTCTACAATGAGCAGTTCTTC
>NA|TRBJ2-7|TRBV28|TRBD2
CASSLRVAGSLEQYF
TGTGCCAGCAGTTTAAGGGTAGCGGGATCGCTGGAGCAGTACTTC
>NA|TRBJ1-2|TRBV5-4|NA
CASSLRPEGGYTF
TGTGCCAGCAGCTTGCGCCCCGAGGGTGGCTACACCTTC
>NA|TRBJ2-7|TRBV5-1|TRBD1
CASSKGTGAYEQYF
TGCGCCAGCAGCAAGGGGACAGGTGCCTACGAGCAGTACTTC
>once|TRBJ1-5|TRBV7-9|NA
CASSWAGRNQPQHF
TGTGCCAGCAGCTGGGCGGGGAGGAATCAGCCCCAGCATTTT
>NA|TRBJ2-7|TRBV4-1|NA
CASSQAQSYEQYF
TGCGCCAGCAGCCAAGCTCAGTCCTACGAGCAGTACTTC
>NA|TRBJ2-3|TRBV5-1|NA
CASSPLPGLTTDTQYF
TGCGCCAGCAGCCCCCTACCGGGACTCACCACAGATACGCAGTATTTT
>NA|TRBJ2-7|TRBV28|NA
CANGMSYEQYF
TGTGCCAACGGGATGTCCTACGAGCAGTACTTC